This T cell receptor (beta chain) came from a study of blood T cell repertoires in COVID-19. The V end was cut by 5 bases, the J end by 2 bases, with 13 bases between. Germline loops: CDR1 MNHEY, CDR2 SMNVEV (reference sequence). The CDR3 is made up of 14 amino acids. The table came from immunoSEQ multiplex PCR; TCRdb's copy has only in-frame clones and leaves some out. This sample carries around 300,000 clones, 87% of them seen once, and the ten largest clones take 5.3%. Sequencing was carried out using PBMCs or T cells enriched from blood (not recorded which). The sequence derives from a woman aged 25 to 39 who had recovered from COVID-19. The chain has TRBV27 and TRBJ2-7; unclear D gene. CDR3 in DNA: TGTGCCAGCAGTACAAATATCCAGACCTACGAGCAGTACTTC. Translated, it gives CASSTNIQTYEQYF.